A single sample gave rise to the 5 T cell receptor beta chains below, sequenced in a study of regulatory T cells in long-lasting Graves disease. As for time point: newly diagnosed GD, antithyroid drugs for less than 3 months. After RNA was extracted from PBMCs, the TCR library was made from it. iRepertoire HTBI primers and Arm-PCR of CDR3 regions built TCR beta libraries. MiXCR, run by TCRdb on the multiplex PCR reads, gives a single entry per CDR3 protein. The profile shows 320,000 or so distinct CDR3 sequences, approximately 20% of them singletons. Sequenced material: peripheral blood mononuclear cells (PBMCs), taken at new diagnosis, from a patient treated with antithyroid drugs. The receptor source for this set is a female donor with Graves disease.

Concerning this clonotype: The junction and the germline gene differ at one end; a read error may be behind it. The chain carries TRBV5-1 and TRBJ2-1; TRBD2 aligns across 8 bases. The CDR3 has 19 residues. The germline gives CDR1 SGHRS, CDR2 YFSETQ. In DNA form, the CDR3 reads TGTGCCAGCAGGGACTACGGGGGTAGCGGGATGAGCTCCAGCAATGAGCAGTTCTTC. Translated, it gives CASRDYGGSGMSSSNEQFF. The full variable domain, rest sourced from reference TRBV5-1 and TRBJ2-1, is KAGVTQTPRYLIKTRGQQVTLSCSPISGHRSVSWYQQTPGQGLQFLFEYFSETQRNKGNFPGRFSGRQFSNSRSEMNVSTLELGDSALYLCASRDYGGSGMSSSNEQFFGPGTRLTVL.

This clonotype occurred a few times. A much larger clonotype is one base distant, so this may be a read error. This rearrangement joins TRBV20-1 to TRBJ1-1, with D perhaps matching TRBD1 (5 bases). The CDR3 contains 15 residues. Germline CDR1 reads DFQATT; CDR2 reads SNEGSKA (reference sequence). CDR3 nucleotides: TGCGGTGCTAGAGATCCGGGGGGGGGGAACACTGAAGCTTTCTTT. It encodes CGARDPGGGNTEAFF.

This clonotype has at least ten counts. The genes are TRBV7-9 and TRBJ2-3; 7 bases line up with TRBD2. The CDR3 has 15 amino acids. In germline, CDR1 is SEHNR, CDR2 FQNEAQ (reference sequence). J gave up 5 bases and V 5 bases, and 10 bases lay outside the gene matches. CDR3 amino acids: CASSLGAGVRDTQYF. The CDR3 DNA sequence: TGTGCCAGCAGCCTCGGGGCGGGAGTTCGAGATACGCAGTATTTT.

In its sample, this clonotype was seen many times. The chain links TRBV19 to TRBJ2-1, with TRBD1 matching over 10 bases. CDR3 length: 19 amino acids. The ends lost 4 bases at V and 0 bases at J; junction bases unmatched: 12. Germline CDR1 and CDR2: LNHDA and SQIVND (reference sequence). The CDR3 nucleotides read TGTGCCAGTAGTACGGGACAGGGGATCCTAGTGGGCTCCTACAATGAGCAGTTCTTC. It is translated as CASSTGQGILVGSYNEQFF.

Concerning this clonotype: One end of the junction is discordant with germline, which a read error may explain. The chain couples TRBV5-1 to TRBJ2-2; 8 bases line up with TRBD1. The CDR3 is made up of 15 amino acids. Germline lookup yields CDR1 SGHRS and CDR2 YFSETQ. CDR3 protein: CASSVRGQNTEELFF. The CDR3 nucleotides are TGCGCCAGCAGCGTCAGGGGGCAGAACACCGAGGAGCTGTTTTTT. Supplemented by reference TRBV5-1 and TRBJ2-2, the full variable domain reads KAGVTQTPRYLIKTRGQQVTLSCSPISGHRSVSWYQQTPGQGLQFLFEYFSETQRNKGNFPGRFSGRQFSNSRSEMNVSTLELGDSALYLCASSVRGQNTEELFFGEGSRLTVL.